Below, 28 T cell receptor beta chains from the same sample are listed, as sequenced in a study of early T cells in non-severe SARS-CoV-2 infection. TCRdb redid the calling of the 5' RACE reads with MiXCR, one entry per CDR3 protein. The repertoire consists of under 70,000 distinct CDR3 sequences, with around a tenth occurring once and the leading ten covering about 4.1%. Material: whole blood. These receptors came from an adult who was a healthcare worker with PCR-confirmed SARS-CoV-2 infection or an uninfected control (not recorded which).

This clonotype was recorded at least ten times. The J gene is TRBJ1-1, the V gene TRBV5-6, with D possibly matching TRBD1 (5 bases). Germline CDR1 SGHDT, CDR2 YYEEEE. V lost 2 bases and J lost 4, with 12 bases in between. The CDR3 covers 14 residues. The CDR3 DNA sequence: TGTGCCAGCAGCTTATGGGGCTTCGGCACTGAAGCTTTCTTT. It codes for CASSLWGFGTEAFF.

This clonotype occurred a few times. This chain connects TRBV6-6 to TRBJ1-1; 7 positions match TRBD1. V lost 6 bases, J lost 4 bases, and 5 bases stayed unmatched. The CDR3 extends over 13 amino acids. The germline V gene encodes CDR1 MNHNY and CDR2 SVGAGI (reference sequence). CDR3: CASSLDRATEAFF. The CDR3 DNA sequence: TGTGCCAGCAGCCTTGACAGGGCCACTGAAGCTTTCTTT.

Many counts were recorded for this clonotype. The rearrangement joins TRBV18 to TRBJ2-2; the D is unclear. Looked up from germline, CDR1 is KGHSH and CDR2 is LQKENI. This CDR3 spans 14 amino acids. V was cut by 2 bases and J by 2 bases, with 6 bases left in between. The CDR3 is CASSPTKNTGELFF. The CDR3 region has the DNA TGTGCCAGCTCACCAACTAAAAACACCGGGGAGCTGTTTTTT.

This clonotype was detected only a few times. The gene calls are TRBV29-1 and TRBJ1-2; 8 nucleotides align to TRBD1. V was pared by 6 bases and J by 4 bases, with 7 bases of the junction left unmatched. CDR3 size: 13 residues. Germline lookup yields CDR1 SQVTM and CDR2 ANQGSEA. For the CDR3, the DNA is TGCAGCGTCGGGACAGGAGACTCCTATGGCTACACCTTC. Translated, it gives CSVGTGDSYGYTF.

At least ten counts were recorded for this clonotype. The chain has TRBV10-3 and TRBJ2-5, with D perhaps matching TRBD1 (5 bases). Deletions cut 11 bases from V and 0 bases from J, with 16 bases between. The CDR3 loop spans 14 amino acids. The germline V gene encodes CDR1 ENHRY and CDR2 SYGVKD. CDR3: CASRAGLYQETQYF. The DNA of the CDR3 is TGTGCCTCCAGGGCAGGGCTTTACCAAGAGACCCAGTACTTC.

The sample holds many counts of this clonotype. The chain carries TRBV4-1 and TRBJ2-2; 11 bases are a match to TRBD2. The junction had 5 bases not matched to a gene; V was cut back by 1 base and J by 4 bases. The CDR3 is 17 amino acids. Germline CDR1 is MGHRA and CDR2 is YSYEKL. The CDR3 here is CASSQVLAGGLTGELFF. As DNA, the CDR3 is TGCGCCAGCAGCCAAGTGCTAGCGGGAGGCCTCACCGGGGAGCTGTTTTTT.

There are many counts of this clonotype. The chain has TRBV30 and TRBJ2-1; unclear D gene. V gave up 0 bases and J gave up 10 bases, with 10 bases separating them. The CDR3 is made up of 12 amino acids. In germline, CDR1 is GTSNPN, CDR2 SVGIG (reference sequence). CDR3 region: CAWSVSSYEQFF. The CDR3 bases are TGTGCCTGGAGTGTATCCTCTTACGAGCAGTTCTTC.

This clonotype showed up many times. This rearrangement joins TRBV29-1 to TRBJ2-1; 11 nucleotides agree with TRBD2. The germline gives CDR1 SQVTM, CDR2 ANQGSEA. The CDR3 is 13 residues long. V gave up 6 bases and J gave up 6 bases; unmatched junction bases: 4. This chain's CDR3 is CSVAGTSGNEQFF. CDR3 bases: TGCAGCGTGGCCGGGACTAGCGGCAATGAGCAGTTCTTC.

In this sample, this clonotype turned up many times. J is TRBJ1-2 and V is TRBV29-1; D possibly corresponds to TRBD1 (6 bases). Germline V gives CDR1 SQVTM, CDR2 ANQGSEA. This CDR3 region has 13 residues. V dropped 6 bases and J dropped 3 bases, with 14 bases sitting between them. The CDR3 bases are TGCAGCGTCGCCTACAGGGTGGACTATGGCTACACCTTC. It codes for CSVAYRVDYGYTF.

The chain couples TRBV5-1 to TRBJ2-1, with D perhaps matching TRBD2 (5 bases). There are 14 residues in the CDR3. Trimming took off 0 bases at V and 2 bases at J, with 6 bases between the two ends. Germline loops: CDR1 SGHRS, CDR2 YFSETQ. The CDR3, as DNA: TGCGCCAGCAGCTTGGGCGGGCCCTACAATGAGCAGTTCTTC. This sequence encodes CASSLGGPYNEQFF.

This clonotype has more than one count but fewer than ten. CDR3 loop: CASSIRRSSGLPNEQFF. The CDR3, as DNA: TGTGCCAGTAGTATCCGGAGGTCTAGCGGGTTACCTAATGAGCAGTTCTTC. The rearrangement joins TRBV19 to TRBJ2-1; TRBD2 matches 8 bases. This CDR3 is built from 17 residues. The junction had 14 bases not matched to a gene; V was cut back by 3 bases and J by 7 bases. Germline CDR1 LNHDA, CDR2 SQIVND (reference sequence).

This clonotype was seen repeatedly, ten times or more. The J gene is TRBJ1-1, the V gene TRBV6-2 or TRBV6-3; no clear D. The CDR3 spans 15 residues. V was clipped by 6 bases and J by 0 bases, with 14 bases between them. The germline V gene encodes CDR1 MNHEY and CDR2 SVGEGT. This CDR3 reads CASSQAGRLNTEAFF. The DNA for the CDR3 is TGTGCCAGCAGCCAGGCCGGCAGACTGAACACTGAAGCTTTCTTT.

The chain employs TRBV6-4 and TRBJ2-3; 10 bases match TRBD2. This CDR3 spans 16 amino acids. V shed 3 bases, J shed 1 base, and the junction held 4 bases outside the gene matches. CDR1 and CDR2 from the germline V gene are MRHNA and SNTAGT. The CDR3 loop reads CASSEDTSGGTDTQYF. CDR3 sequence (DNA): TGTGCCAGCAGTGAAGATACTAGCGGGGGCACAGATACGCAGTATTTT.

This clonotype came up many times. The chain joins TRBV11-2 to TRBJ2-1; TRBD2 aligns across 7 bases. The CDR3 is made up of 14 amino acids. The germline gives CDR1 SGHAT, CDR2 FQNNGV. With V trimmed by 6 bases and J by 0 bases, 2 bases remained unmatched. In nucleotides, the CDR3 is TGTGCCAGCAGTTGGACTAGCTCCTACAATGAGCAGTTCTTC. Translation: CASSWTSSYNEQFF.

The rearrangement uses TRBV29-1 and TRBJ2-5, with TRBD1 as a possible D gene (6 bases). Trimming pared 5 bases from V and 0 bases from J, leaving 10 bases between. The CDR3 sequence is 13 residues long. CDR1 SQVTM and CDR2 ANQGSEA come from the germline V gene. In DNA, the CDR3 is TGCAGCGTTATGGACAGCCACCAAGAGACCCAGTACTTC. This encodes CSVMDSHQETQYF.

This clonotype appeared a few times. This chain uses TRBV29-1 with TRBJ2-1; possibly TRBD2 for D (5 bases). Trimming removed 4 bases from V and 6 bases from J, with 16 bases in between. The CDR3 has 14 amino acids. From germline, CDR1 is SQVTM and CDR2 ANQGSEA. The CDR3 spells CSVGVAGAANEQFF. CDR3 in DNA: TGCAGCGTTGGAGTCGCGGGTGCGGCCAATGAGCAGTTCTTC.

V and J are TRBV20-1 and TRBJ2-7, with TRBD2 matching 9 bases. The CDR3 totals 15 residues. The V segment lost 0 bases and the J segment 4 bases; nucleotides outside the gene matches: 7. Germline CDR1 DFQATT, CDR2 SNEGSKA (reference sequence). The CDR3 loop reads CSARDWSSGTYEQYF. The CDR3 DNA is TGCAGTGCTAGAGATTGGTCTAGCGGGACTTACGAGCAGTACTTC.

The J gene is TRBJ2-5, the V gene TRBV7-9; D gene unclear. This CDR3 spans 12 amino acids. Trimming cost V 6 bases and J 1 base, with 6 bases left between them. CDR1 and CDR2 from the germline V gene are SEHNR and FQNEAQ (reference sequence). This CDR3 reads CASSRVQETQYF. The CDR3 DNA follows: TGTGCCAGCAGTCGGGTCCAAGAGACCCAGTACTTC.

V usage is TRBV29-1 and J usage is TRBJ1-1; D is undetermined. The germline V and J ends were trimmed by 6 bases and 1 base, with 6 bases remaining between them. From germline, CDR1 is SQVTM and CDR2 ANQGSEA. This CDR3 region has 11 residues. The CDR3 coding sequence is TGCAGCGTACCGTCGAACACTGAAGCTTTCTTT. Residues: CSVPSNTEAFF. Combining the CDR3 with reference TRBV29-1 and TRBJ1-1 gives the whole variable domain SAVISQKPSRDICQRGTSLTIQCQVDSQVTMMFWYRQQPGQSLTLIATANQGSEATYESGFVIDKFPISRPNLTFSTLTVSNMSPEDSSIYLCSVPSNTEAFFGQGTRLTVV.

This clonotype was observed at least ten times. This sequence joins TRBV10-3 and TRBJ2-7; 8 bases align to TRBD1. V was clipped by 5 bases and J by 0 bases; unmatched bases: 6. CDR3 size: 15 residues. The germline V gene has CDR1 ENHRY and CDR2 SYGVKD. CDR3 amino acids: CAISPRGQDSYEQYF. DNA for the CDR3: TGTGCCATCAGTCCCCGGGGACAGGACTCCTACGAGCAGTACTTC.

This clonotype was seen at least ten times. The gene calls are TRBV7-3 and TRBJ2-2; the match to TRBD2 covers 9 bases. CDR1 and CDR2 (germline): SGHTA, FQGTGA. With 3 bases clipped from V and 4 bases from J, the junction kept 3 bases outside the gene matches. The CDR3 is made up of 15 amino acids. The CDR3 DNA sequence: TGTGCCAGCAGCTTGGCGGGGGGGCCCACCGGGGAGCTGTTTTTT. It is translated as CASSLAGGPTGELFF.

This clonotype was seen ten or more times. This CDR3 is CASGLNQPQHF. The DNA for the CDR3 is TGTGCCAGCGGGCTGAATCAGCCCCAGCATTTT. The gene calls are TRBV12-3 or TRBV12-4 and TRBJ1-5; D is ambiguous. V was shortened by 8 bases and J by 4 bases, with 6 bases between the two germline ends. The CDR3 extends over 11 amino acids.

The table lists this clonotype with a count of one. It may be a read error: a sequence one base away is much more abundant. The rearrangement links TRBV9 to TRBJ2-1; tentative D call: TRBD2 (5 bases). This CDR3 contains 14 residues. Between the trimmed V and J ends, which lost 3 bases and 4 bases, there was a span of 11 bases. Germline V gene lookup returns CDR1 SGDLS and CDR2 YYNGEE. CDR3 residues: CASSGTAVYNEQFF. Here the CDR3 DNA reads TGTGCCAGCAGCGGGACTGCCGTGTACAATGAGCAGTTCTTC.

The chain recombines TRBV9 with TRBJ2-7; D is unclear. The V and J ends lost 2 bases and 0 bases respectively, with 15 bases between them. This CDR3 region has 16 residues. Germline assignment: CDR1 SGDLS and CDR2 YYNGEE. For the CDR3, the DNA is TGTGCCAGCAGCGTCTTCCGGGCCACTTCCTCCTACGAGCAGTACTTC. Its protein is CASSVFRATSSYEQYF.

This clonotype has ten or more counts. The gene calls are TRBV7-9 and TRBJ2-7; 11 nucleotides line up with TRBD2. This CDR3 comprises 15 residues. Unmatched junction bases numbered 6, after V lost 6 bases and J lost 2 bases. Germline-derived CDR1 and CDR2 are SEHNR and FQNEAQ (reference sequence). For the CDR3, the DNA is TGTGCCAGCAGACCAGGACTAGCGGGTCCCTACGAGCAGTACTTC. Its protein is CASRPGLAGPYEQYF.

This clonotype has ten or more counts. The chain is built from TRBV12-3 or TRBV12-4 and TRBJ2-5; TRBD1 matches at 8 bases. The CDR3 totals 14 residues. With 6 bases clipped from V and 5 bases from J, the junction kept 8 bases outside the gene matches. The CDR3: CASRRGTGGETQYF. CDR3 DNA: TGTGCCAGCAGACGCGGGACAGGCGGTGAGACCCAGTACTTC.

This chain uses TRBV25-1 with TRBJ2-3; TRBD1 aligns across 7 bases. Per germline, CDR1 MGHDK and CDR2 SYGVNS. Trimming removed 4 bases from V and 2 bases from J; junction bases left unmatched: 9. There are 16 residues in the CDR3. The CDR3 loop reads CASSALGQSATDTQYF. DNA for the CDR3: TGTGCCAGCAGTGCCCTGGGACAGTCCGCCACAGATACGCAGTATTTT.

V usage is TRBV7-6 and J usage is TRBJ1-1; D is ambiguous. The CDR3 loop spans 12 amino acids. Germline lookup yields CDR1 SGHVS and CDR2 FNYEAQ. V lost 10 bases and J lost 5, with 14 bases in between. This chain's CDR3 is CATKNPRTEAFF. DNA for the CDR3: TGTGCCACCAAAAACCCGAGGACTGAAGCTTTCTTT.